The 6 T cell receptor beta chains below all came from one sample that was sequenced in a study of a mutant IDH1 vaccine in newly diagnosed glioma. These receptors are not linked to any known antigen. Documented time point: week 11, during vaccination. Vaccine doses each comprised 300 ug of mutant IDH1 20-mer peptide, with topical imiquimod. The repertoire was sequenced with immunoSEQ multiplex PCR; TCRdb's copy has only in-frame clones and lacks some. This sample has 55,000 to 65,000 clones, with about four fifths found just once. The source was PBMCs, collected from a glioma patient whose treatment included an IDH1 peptide vaccine. Every receptor here comes from a man between 45 and 60 years old with glioma.

The gene calls are TRBV4-1 and TRBJ2-7; D is perhaps TRBD2 (5 bases). The length of the CDR3 is 15 residues. Germline V CDR1 and CDR2: MGHRA, YSYEKL. Trimming pared 3 bases from V and 0 bases from J, leaving 12 bases between. CDR3 loop: CASSQMVTSSYEQYF. Written as DNA, the CDR3 is TGCGCCAGCAGCCAGATGGTCACTAGCTCCTACGAGCAGTACTTC.

The genes are TRBV7-2 and TRBJ2-1; 7 positions agree with TRBD2. The germline gives CDR1 SGHTA, CDR2 FQGNSA. This CDR3 is built from 13 residues. The junction had 8 bases not matched to a gene; V was cut back by 10 bases and J by 5 bases. CDR3 amino acids: CATGGRGHNEQFF. The CDR3 DNA reads TGTGCCACGGGAGGACGGGGTCACAATGAGCAGTTCTTC.

The chain is built from TRBV4-1 and TRBJ1-1; the D gene is possibly TRBD1 (5 bases). CDR1 and CDR2 (germline): MGHRA, YSYEKL. The germline V and J ends were trimmed by 1 base and 11 bases, with 20 bases remaining between them. There are 15 residues in the CDR3. CDR3 amino acids: CASSQVGIGQPEAFF. The DNA of the CDR3 is TGCGCCAGCAGCCAAGTGGGGATAGGACAACCGGAGGCTTTCTTT.

The chain links TRBV4-1 to TRBJ2-5, with TRBD2 matching 10 bases. The CDR3 spans 15 residues. Trimming cost V 1 base and J 6 bases; bases outside gene matches: 5. Germline V gives CDR1 MGHRA, CDR2 YSYEKL. The CDR3 loop is CASSQGGTSVQTQYF. The CDR3 nucleotides read TGCGCCAGCAGCCAAGGGGGGACTAGCGTGCAGACCCAGTACTTC.

The J gene is TRBJ1-5, the V gene TRBV18, with D maybe TRBD1 (6 bases). Trimming removed 2 bases at V and 7 bases at J, with 15 bases between. This CDR3 is built from 15 residues. CDR1 is KGHSH and CDR2 is LQKENI in the germline V gene. The CDR3 DNA follows: TGTGCCAGCTCACCAGCTTCAGGGGCCGACCAGCCCCAGCATTTT. Its translation is CASSPASGADQPQHF.

The chain carries TRBV19 and TRBJ2-1, with 9 bases identical to TRBD2. This CDR3 is built from 13 residues. J was trimmed by 9 bases and V by 7 bases; bases with no gene match: 7. Germline V gene data show CDR1 as LNHDA and CDR2 as SQIVND (reference sequence). The CDR3 is CASKLAGVGEQFF. The CDR3 DNA follows: TGTGCCAGTAAATTAGCGGGAGTTGGTGAGCAGTTCTTC.